The T cell receptor (beta chain) under discussion was sequenced for a study of T-cell memory formation after mild COVID-19. TCRdb itself ran the 5' RACE reads through MiXCR, one entry per CDR3 protein. The sample lists about 160,000 distinct CDR3 sequences, around a third occurring once. Deletions cut 7 bases from V and 2 bases from J, with 12 bases between. Germline V lookup: CDR1 SQVTM, CDR2 ANQGSEA. The CDR3 is made up of 13 amino acids. The chain is built from TRBV29-1 and TRBJ2-1, with a weak D call TRBD2 (6 bases). This receptor was taken from an adult woman who had mild COVID-19 (a few samples of this study predate the infection). Cell type and time point are not known. The sample taken for sequencing was PBMCs or a T cell subset sorted from them (not recorded which). The CDR3 loop is CSGPREAYNEQFF. The CDR3 nucleotides read TGCAGCGGCCCGAGGGAGGCCTACAATGAGCAGTTCTTC.